This passage covers 8 T cell receptor beta chains from one sample sequenced in a study of graft-versus-host responses after intestinal transplantation. The protocol was immunoSEQ multiplex PCR, while the TCRdb copy is restricted to in-frame clones and leaves out a portion. The sample holds approximately 63,000 clones, approximately 94% seen once. What these receptors recognize is not known. The sequencing used unstimulated CD4+ T cells sorted from spleen or lymph node cells, collected before transplant. The receptor source for this set is a human donor who was the organ donor for an intestinal transplant.

J is TRBJ2-1 and V is TRBV7-3; 8 nucleotides align to TRBD2. Germline CDR1 SGHTA, CDR2 FQGTGA. CDR3 length: 18 amino acids. V trimming: 2 bases; J trimming: 9 bases; junction bases outside the gene matches: 18. The CDR3 region has the DNA TGTGCCAGCAGCTTATTTGGAAGCGGGGGCCAGGAATGGGGTGAGCAGTTCTTC. Amino acid sequence: CASSLFGSGGQEWGEQFF. Looking up the rest from reference TRBV7-3 and TRBJ2-1 gives the full variable domain: GAGVSQTPSNKVTEKGKYVELRCDPISGHTALYWYRQSLGQGPEFLIYFQGTGAADDSGLPNDRFFAVRPEGSVSTLKIQRTERGDSAVYLCASSLFGSGGQEWGEQFFGPGTRLTVL.

This chain links TRBV27 with TRBJ1-5; weak D call: TRBD1 (5 bases). CDR1 is MNHEY, CDR2 SMNVEV, per germline (reference sequence). The CDR3 length is 15 residues. The V and J ends lost 5 bases and 1 base respectively, with 12 bases between them. CDR3 loop: CASSKRRDSNQPQHF. CDR3 DNA sequence: TGTGCCAGCAGTAAGAGGAGGGACAGCAATCAGCCCCAGCATTTT.

The chain is built from TRBV29-1 and TRBJ2-5; weak D call: TRBD2 (6 bases). Per the germline V gene, CDR1 is SQVTM and CDR2 is ANQGSEA. The CDR3 loop spans 11 amino acids. Trimming took 8 bases from V and 5 from J, leaving 12 bases between them. For the CDR3, the DNA is TGCAGCTTGGGTGGGGGGGAGACCCAGTACTTC. It encodes CSLGGGETQYF.

The chain combines TRBV30 with TRBJ1-3; D is undetermined. The CDR3 runs to 12 residues. Per the germline V gene, CDR1 is GTSNPN and CDR2 is SVGIG (reference sequence). V dropped 4 bases and J dropped 0 bases, with 4 bases sitting between them. This chain's CDR3 is CAWKDSGNTIYF. The CDR3 DNA follows: TGTGCCTGGAAGGACTCTGGAAACACCATATATTTT.

V usage is TRBV5-1 and J usage is TRBJ1-1; 9 bases are a match to TRBD1. The length of the CDR3 is 15 residues. The germline CDR1 and CDR2 sequences are SGHRS and YFSETQ. With 0 bases clipped from V and 1 base from J, the junction kept 1 base outside the gene matches. This chain's CDR3 is CASSLVGQGNTEAFF. The CDR3 region has the DNA TGCGCCAGCAGCTTGGTGGGACAGGGGAACACTGAAGCTTTCTTT. Full variable domain (remainder filled in from reference TRBV5-1 and TRBJ1-1): KAGVTQTPRYLIKTRGQQVTLSCSPISGHRSVSWYQQTPGQGLQFLFEYFSETQRNKGNFPGRFSGRQFSNSRSEMNVSTLELGDSALYLCASSLVGQGNTEAFFGQGTRLTVV.

The genes are TRBV18 and TRBJ1-2; tentatively, D is TRBD1 (6 bases). The CDR3 is made up of 15 amino acids. Germline-derived CDR1 and CDR2 are KGHSH and LQKENI. V lost 4 bases and J 0 bases, leaving 12 bases between the germline ends. CDR3 sequence (DNA): TGTGCCAGCTCACTTTCCAGGGGATCTAACTATGGCTACACCTTC. Its translation: CASSLSRGSNYGYTF.

This sequence joins TRBV27 and TRBJ1-2, with 10 bases fitting TRBD1. Germline CDR1 and CDR2: MNHEY and SMNVEV (reference sequence). The V and J ends lost 5 bases and 2 bases, in that order; junction bases with no gene match: 5. The CDR3 is 15 amino acids. In DNA form, the CDR3 reads TGTGCCAGCAGTCCCAGGACAGGGGGGAACTATGGCTACACCTTC. Translated, it gives CASSPRTGGNYGYTF.

The rearrangement uses TRBV19 and TRBJ1-2; unclear D gene. V lost 3 bases to trimming and J lost 4 bases, with 15 bases between them. CDR1 and CDR2 from the germline V gene are LNHDA and SQIVND (reference sequence). CDR3 size: 15 residues. The CDR3 DNA reads TGTGCCAGTAGTATTTCTGCAGGCTTGGGCTATGGCTACACCTTC. Its protein product is CASSISAGLGYGYTF.